The subject of this entry is one T cell receptor (beta chain). This sample was included in a study of control samples from healthy donors and cancer patients. CDR1 is LGHNA and CDR2 is YNFKEQ in the germline V gene. The CDR3 sequence is 14 residues long. V lost 1 base and J lost 6, with 12 bases in between. Here immunoSEQ multiplex PCR was the method, and the copy in TCRdb shows in-frame clones only, minus some. The table has 120,000 or so clones, about 87% seen once. The rearrangement joins TRBV4-2 to TRBJ1-1, with a possible D match to TRBD1 (6 bases). The sequencing input was blood. The receptor comes from a man aged 55-75 years in good health. The CDR3 loop reads CASSQGTGRSEAFF. The CDR3, as DNA: TGTGCCAGCAGCCAAGGAACAGGGAGGTCTGAAGCTTTCTTT.